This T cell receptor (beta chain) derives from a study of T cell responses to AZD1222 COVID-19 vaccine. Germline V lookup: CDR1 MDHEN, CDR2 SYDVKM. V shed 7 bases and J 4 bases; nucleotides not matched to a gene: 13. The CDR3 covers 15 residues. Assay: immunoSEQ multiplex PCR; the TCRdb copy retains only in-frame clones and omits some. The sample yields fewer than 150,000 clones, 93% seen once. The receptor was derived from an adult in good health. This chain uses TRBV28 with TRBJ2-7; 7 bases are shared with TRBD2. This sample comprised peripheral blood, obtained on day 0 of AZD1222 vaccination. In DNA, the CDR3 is TGTGCCAGCATCCCCGGGGACGGGAGGATATACGAGCAGTACTTC. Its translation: CASIPGDGRIYEQYF.